The clone carrying this TCR beta chain was counted at least ten times. V gave up 0 bases and J gave up 8 bases; unmatched junction bases: 2. CDR1 is SGHVS, CDR2 FQNEAQ, per germline. This CDR3 has 13 residues. This entry is derived from a study of tumor and adjacent non-tumor tissue in lung cancer. Three rounds of nested PCR, following a modified ARM-PCR protocol, produced the TCRbeta library. TCRdb redid the calling of the multiplex PCR reads with MiXCR, one entry per CDR3 protein. Of 90,000 to 100,000 distinct CDR3 sequences in the sample, 80% were seen once. No cell sorting was done before RNA was extracted from the tissue. Distant lung tissue was collected more than 3 cm away from the tumor edge.

Source material: distant non-tumor lung tissue. The gene calls are TRBV7-8 and TRBJ1-2; 8 bases are shared with TRBD1. This clonotype was obtained from a man between 60 and 70 years old with small cell lung cancer. The CDR3 nucleotides are TGTGCCAGCAGCTTAGCCAGGGGGCGAGGCTACACCTTC. It yields the protein CASSLARGRGYTF. The whole variable domain, filled in from reference TRBV7-8 and TRBJ1-2, reads GAGVSQSPRYKVAKRGQDVALRCDPISGHVSLFWYQQALGQGPEFLTYFQNEAQLDKSGLPSDRFFAERPEGSVSTLKIQRTQQEDSAVYLCASSLARGRGYTFGSGTRLTVV.